The clone carrying this T cell receptor beta chain was detected only a few times. The antigen is not known. CDR1 and CDR2 (germline): SGHVS, FNYEAQ. V was pared by 0 bases and J by 8 bases, with 11 bases between. CDR3 size: 15 residues. Using its own MiXCR run on the 5' RACE reads, TCRdb lists one record per CDR3 protein. The sample consists of some 300,000 distinct CDR3 sequences, approximately 10% of them appearing once. The source of the sample is a study of T cells after yellow fever vaccination. Study-level points and caveats: Compared with primary, the secondary response was weaker and peaked at day 5, not 15.

The V and J genes are TRBV7-6 and TRBJ1-6, with a possible D match to TRBD1 (5 bases). The sample consisted of CD4+ T cells sorted from PBMCs, taken 5 days after the yellow fever booster vaccination. The clonotype comes from a man in his late teens or twenties who received the YFV17D yellow fever vaccine. The CDR3 nucleotides read TGTGCCAGCAGCTTAGCGCGGGGGGGTGATTCACCCCTCCACTTT. Protein sequence: CASSLARGGDSPLHF.